This paragraph covers one TCR beta chain sequence. Its antigen is currently unknown. Broader study findings: The larger-cohort validation was restricted to a single TCR beta V-J rearrangement rather than whole repertoires. Tumor memory CD4+ T cell TCR gene usage was found to cluster with blood and lymph node memory CD4+ cells and with lymph node naive CD4+ cells.

V dropped 6 bases and J dropped 2 bases, with 17 bases sitting between them. The germline gives CDR1 DFQATT, CDR2 SNEGSKA (reference sequence). The length of the CDR3 is 15 residues. Full-length variable regions came from constant-region reverse primers plus semi-nested Nested Universal Primer A PCR. TCRdb used MiXCR to reprocess the 5' RACE reads, holding one entry per CDR3 protein. The sample shows around 30,000 distinct CDR3 sequences, less than 25% of them seen only once. The source material was memory CD4+ T cells sorted from blood. As for subset: memory CD4+ T cells, CD4+CD45RO+CD25-. The chain joins TRBV20-1 to TRBJ1-5; perhaps TRBD1 as D (6 bases). The TCR was taken from a female donor with breast cancer. CDR3 loop: CSARMGGAGNQPQHF. The CDR3 nucleotides are TGCAGTGCCCGCATGGGGGGGGCCGGCAATCAGCCCCAGCATTTT.